This record concerns one TCR beta chain sequence. The sample comes from a study of patients and donors after allogeneic stem cell transplantation. This CDR3 has 11 amino acids. Germline V gene data show CDR1 as SQVTM and CDR2 as ANQGSEA. The ends were cut back, 6 bases at V and 5 bases at J, with 9 bases in the middle. TCRdb called the RT-PCR reads again in MiXCR, with one record for every CDR3 protein. The table has approximately 140,000 distinct CDR3 sequences, over 35% seen once; the top ten hold about 50%. V usage is TRBV29-1 and J usage is TRBJ2-3; D is unclear. The material sequenced was blood, either unsorted or a sorted T cell fraction (not recorded which). The TCR was taken from a human donor who was either an allogeneic HSCT recipient or a stem cell or donor lymphocyte infusion donor (not recorded which). It is not recorded whose cells these are; they may come from a transplant donor. CDR3 coding DNA: TGCAGCGTGCTTTGGGTAGATACGCAGTATTTT. As protein: CSVLWVDTQYF.